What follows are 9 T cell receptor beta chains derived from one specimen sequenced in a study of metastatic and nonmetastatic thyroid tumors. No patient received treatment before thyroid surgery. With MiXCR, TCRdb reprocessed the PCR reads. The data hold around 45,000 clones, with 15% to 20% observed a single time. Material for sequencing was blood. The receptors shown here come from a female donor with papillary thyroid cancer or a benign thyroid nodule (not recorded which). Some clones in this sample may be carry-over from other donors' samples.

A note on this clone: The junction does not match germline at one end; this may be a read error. The DNA of the CDR3 is TGTGCCAACAGCGTATGTAGCGGTTTAAGCACCTACGAGCAGTACTTC. Amino acids: CANSVCSGLSTYEQYF. This chain joins TRBV9 and TRBJ2-7; tentative D call: TRBD2 (6 bases). Germline V gene lookup returns CDR1 SGDLS and CDR2 YYNGEE. This CDR3 region has 16 residues.

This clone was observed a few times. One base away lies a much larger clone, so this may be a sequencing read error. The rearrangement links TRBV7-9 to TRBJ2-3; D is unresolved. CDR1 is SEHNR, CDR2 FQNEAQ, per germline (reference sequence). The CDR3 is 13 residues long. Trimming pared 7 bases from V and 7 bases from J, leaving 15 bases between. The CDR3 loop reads CASTGRQAYTQYF. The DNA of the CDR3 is TGTGCCAGCACAGGCAGGCAGGCATATACGCAGTATTTT. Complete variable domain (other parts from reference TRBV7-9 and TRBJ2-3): DTGVSQNPRHKITKRGQNVTFRCDPISEHNRLYWYRQTLGQGPEFLTYFQNEAQLEKSRLLSDRFSAERPKGSFSTLEIQRTEQGDSAMYLCASTGRQAYTQYFGPGTRLTVL.

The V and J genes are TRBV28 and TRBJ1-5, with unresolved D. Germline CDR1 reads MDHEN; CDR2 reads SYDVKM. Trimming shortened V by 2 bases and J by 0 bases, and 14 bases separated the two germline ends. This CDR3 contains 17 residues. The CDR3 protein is CASSLALGTYSNQPQHF. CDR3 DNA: TGTGCCAGCAGTTTAGCTCTAGGCACCTATAGCAATCAGCCCCAGCATTTT.

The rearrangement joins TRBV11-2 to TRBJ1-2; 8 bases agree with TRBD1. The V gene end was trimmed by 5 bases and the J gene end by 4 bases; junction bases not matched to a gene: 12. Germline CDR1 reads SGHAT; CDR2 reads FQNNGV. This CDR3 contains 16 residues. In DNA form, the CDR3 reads TGTGCCAGCAGCAAGGCGTCGACAGGGGACGCCTATGGCTACACCTTC. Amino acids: CASSKASTGDAYGYTF.

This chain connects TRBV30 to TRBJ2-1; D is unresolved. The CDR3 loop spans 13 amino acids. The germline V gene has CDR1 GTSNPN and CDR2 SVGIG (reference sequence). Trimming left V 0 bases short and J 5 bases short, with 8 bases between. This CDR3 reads CAWSVSQDNEQFF. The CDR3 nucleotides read TGTGCCTGGAGTGTCTCCCAGGACAATGAGCAGTTCTTC.

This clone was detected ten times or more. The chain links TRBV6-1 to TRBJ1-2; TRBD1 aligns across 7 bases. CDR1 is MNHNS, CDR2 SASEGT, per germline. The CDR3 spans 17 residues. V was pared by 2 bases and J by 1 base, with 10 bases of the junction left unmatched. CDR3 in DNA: TGTGCCAGCAGTGAACTTCTACAGGGGTTAGGTAACTATGGCTACACCTTC. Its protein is CASSELLQGLGNYGYTF.

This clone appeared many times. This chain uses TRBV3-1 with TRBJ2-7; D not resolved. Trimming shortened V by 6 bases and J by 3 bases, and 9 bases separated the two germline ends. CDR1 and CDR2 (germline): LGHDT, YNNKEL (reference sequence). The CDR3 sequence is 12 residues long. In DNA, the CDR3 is TGTGCCAGCAGTTTGACTTTCTACGAGCAGTACTTC. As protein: CASSLTFYEQYF.

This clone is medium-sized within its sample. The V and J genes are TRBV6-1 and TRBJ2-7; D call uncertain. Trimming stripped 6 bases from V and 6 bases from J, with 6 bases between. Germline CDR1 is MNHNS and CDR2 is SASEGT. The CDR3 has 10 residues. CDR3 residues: CASRGSEQYF. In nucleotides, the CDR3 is TGTGCCAGCAGGGGATCCGAGCAGTACTTC.

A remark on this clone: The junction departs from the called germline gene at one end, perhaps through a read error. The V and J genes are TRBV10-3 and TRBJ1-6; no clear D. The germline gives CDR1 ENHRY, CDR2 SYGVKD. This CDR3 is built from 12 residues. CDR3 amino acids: CASSLPNSPLHF. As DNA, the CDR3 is TGTGCCAGCAGTCTCCCGAATTCACCCCTCCACTTT.